Following are 13 T cell receptor beta chains from one sample sequenced in a study of blood T cell repertoires in COVID-19. The data were produced by immunoSEQ multiplex PCR, yet TCRdb's version contains in-frame clones alone and is incomplete. The repertoire includes roughly 400,000 clones, roughly 86% of them detected once, and 2% to 2.5% sits in the top ten. The specimen was PBMCs or T cells enriched from blood (not recorded which). The receptors originated from a woman between 35 and 50 years old with acute COVID-19.

V and J are TRBV11-3 and TRBJ2-7; D call uncertain. The germline V and J ends were trimmed by 2 bases and 2 bases, with 4 bases remaining between them. CDR3 length: 12 residues. CDR1 is SGHNT and CDR2 is YENEEA in the germline V gene. This CDR3 is CASSLLPYEQYF. DNA of the CDR3: TGTGCCAGCAGCTTACTCCCCTACGAGCAGTACTTC.

The CDR3 sequence is CASSRSGTNYGYTF. The CDR3, as DNA: TGTGCCAGCAGTCGTTCCGGGACAAACTATGGCTACACCTTC. This chain links TRBV7-2 with TRBJ1-2; the D gene is possibly TRBD1 (6 bases). Germline V gene data show CDR1 as SGHTA and CDR2 as FQGNSA. Trimming took off 6 bases at V and 2 bases at J, with 13 bases between the two ends. The CDR3 has 14 residues.

The chain uses TRBV7-9 and TRBJ1-3, with D perhaps TRBD1 (5 bases). V was trimmed by 5 bases and J by 8 bases, leaving 10 bases between them. Germline-derived CDR1 and CDR2 are SEHNR and FQNEAQ (reference sequence). There are 12 residues in the CDR3. The CDR3 DNA reads TGTGCCAGCAGCGTTCTAGGGGACACCATATATTTT. This codes for CASSVLGDTIYF.

The rearrangement joins TRBV5-1 to TRBJ2-7, with a tentative D call TRBD2 (5 bases). The V end was cut by 0 bases, the J end by 7 bases, with 14 bases between. Per the germline V gene, CDR1 is SGHRS and CDR2 is YFSETQ. This CDR3 comprises 14 residues. For the CDR3, the DNA is TGCGCCAGCAGCTTGGTAACCGGGGTGGAAGAGCAGTACTTC. It yields the protein CASSLVTGVEEQYF.

V is TRBV19 and J is TRBJ2-5; D uncertain. Per the germline V gene, CDR1 is LNHDA and CDR2 is SQIVND (reference sequence). V was clipped by 3 bases and J by 2 bases, with 13 bases between them. The CDR3 has 15 residues. The CDR3 here is CASSMGSRLQETQYF. The CDR3 coding sequence is TGTGCCAGTAGTATGGGCAGTAGGTTACAAGAGACCCAGTACTTC.

The chain recombines TRBV7-2 with TRBJ2-1, with 12 bases aligning to TRBD2. Germline CDR1 is SGHTA and CDR2 is FQGNSA. The V and J ends lost 5 bases and 10 bases, in that order; junction bases with no gene match: 6. This CDR3 has 14 residues. CDR3 sequence reads: CASSPLGLAGEQFF. For the CDR3, the DNA is TGTGCCAGCAGCCCCCTCGGACTAGCGGGGGAGCAGTTCTTC.

V and J are TRBV21-1 and TRBJ2-7; TRBD2 reflects the table's D call only, with no check against the DNA. TRBV21-1 is described as a pseudogene. The CDR3 is 15 amino acids. In DNA, the CDR3 is TGTGCCAGCAGCAAAGATATTCCGGGCTCCTACGAGCAGTACTTC. Protein: CASSKDIPGSYEQYF.

The chain carries TRBV18 and TRBJ2-1, with 8 bases that match TRBD2. CDR1 and CDR2 from the germline V gene are KGHSH and LQKENI. The junction had 7 bases not matched to a gene; V was cut back by 0 bases and J by 6 bases. The CDR3 contains 16 residues. Written as DNA, the CDR3 is TGTGCCAGCTCACCACCGGTAGCGGGGTACGGCAATGAGCAGTTCTTC. Translated, it gives CASSPPVAGYGNEQFF. Filled out from reference TRBV18 and TRBJ2-1, the complete variable domain reads NAGVMQNPRHLVRRRGQEARLRCSPMKGHSHVYWYRQLPEEGLKFMVYLQKENIIDESGMPKERFSAEFPKEGPSILRIQQVVRGDSAAYFCASSPPVAGYGNEQFFGPGTRLTVL.

V gene TRBV20-1 combines with J gene TRBJ2-5; 12 bases align to TRBD2. V was pared by 3 bases and J by 3 bases, with 5 bases of the junction left unmatched. The V gene's germline CDR1 is DFQATT and CDR2 SNEGSKA (reference sequence). This CDR3 is 15 amino acids long. CDR3 sequence reads: CSASILAGGKETQYF. The DNA for the CDR3 is TGCAGTGCTAGTATCCTAGCGGGGGGGAAAGAGACCCAGTACTTC.

The chain couples TRBV2 to TRBJ1-2; TRBD1 is a possible D gene (6 bases). V lost 7 bases and J lost 5, with 23 bases in between. The CDR3 is made up of 16 amino acids. The V gene's germline CDR1 is SNHLY and CDR2 FYNNEI. The CDR3 DNA follows: TGTGCCAGCACCCTCTGGGAGGGGGAGGATGTGTATGGCTACACCTTC. This translates into CASTLWEGEDVYGYTF. Based on the CDR3 plus reference TRBV2 and TRBJ1-2, the full variable domain is EPEVTQTPSHQVTQMGQEVILRCVPISNHLYFYWYRQILGQKVEFLVSFYNNEISEKSEIFDDQFSVERPDGSNFTLKIRSTKLEDSAMYFCASTLWEGEDVYGYTFGSGTRLTVV.

The CDR3 sequence is CASSLEVAEDTQYF. The CDR3 DNA reads as TGTGCCAGCAGCTTAGAGGTAGCGGAGGATACGCAGTATTTT. V gene TRBV11-2 combines with J gene TRBJ2-3; possibly TRBD2 for D (6 bases). The CDR3 extends over 14 amino acids. Between the trimmed V and J ends, which lost 0 bases and 6 bases, there was a span of 10 bases. Germline V gene lookup returns CDR1 SGHAT and CDR2 FQNNGV.

The gene calls are TRBV5-1 and TRBJ1-4; 9 nucleotides line up with TRBD1. Germline-derived CDR1 and CDR2 are SGHRS and YFSETQ. Trimming at V came to 4 bases and at J to 5 bases, leaving 6 bases not matched to a gene. The CDR3 covers 15 residues. This chain's CDR3 is CASSTTGGANEKLFF. The CDR3 DNA is TGCGCCAGCAGCACCACAGGGGGCGCCAATGAAAAACTGTTTTTT. Supplemented by reference TRBV5-1 and TRBJ1-4, the full variable domain reads KAGVTQTPRYLIKTRGQQVTLSCSPISGHRSVSWYQQTPGQGLQFLFEYFSETQRNKGNFPGRFSGRQFSNSRSEMNVSTLELGDSALYLCASSTTGGANEKLFFGSGTQLSVL.

The chain combines TRBV6-6 with TRBJ1-5, with 7 bases aligning to TRBD1. The CDR3 has 14 amino acids. CDR1 is MNHNY, CDR2 SVGAGI, per germline (reference sequence). V lost 2 bases and J lost 4; bases outside the gene matches: 2. The CDR3: CASSYLDRNQPQHF. CDR3 in DNA: TGTGCCAGCAGTTACCTGGACAGGAATCAGCCCCAGCATTTT.